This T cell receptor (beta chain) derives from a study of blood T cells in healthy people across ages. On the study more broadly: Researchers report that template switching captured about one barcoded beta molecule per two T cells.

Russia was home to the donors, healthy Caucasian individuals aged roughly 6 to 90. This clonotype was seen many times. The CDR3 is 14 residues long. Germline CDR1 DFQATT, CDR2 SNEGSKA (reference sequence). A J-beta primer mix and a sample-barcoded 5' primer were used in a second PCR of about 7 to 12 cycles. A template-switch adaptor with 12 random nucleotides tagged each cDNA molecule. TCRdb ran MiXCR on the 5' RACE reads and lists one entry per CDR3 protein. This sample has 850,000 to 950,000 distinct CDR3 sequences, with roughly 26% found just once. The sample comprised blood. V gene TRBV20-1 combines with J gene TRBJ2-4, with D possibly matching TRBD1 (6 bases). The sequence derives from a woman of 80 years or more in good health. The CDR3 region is CRNRVRGAKNIQYF. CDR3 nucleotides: TGCAGAAACAGGGTCCGGGGAGCCAAAAACATTCAGTACTTC.